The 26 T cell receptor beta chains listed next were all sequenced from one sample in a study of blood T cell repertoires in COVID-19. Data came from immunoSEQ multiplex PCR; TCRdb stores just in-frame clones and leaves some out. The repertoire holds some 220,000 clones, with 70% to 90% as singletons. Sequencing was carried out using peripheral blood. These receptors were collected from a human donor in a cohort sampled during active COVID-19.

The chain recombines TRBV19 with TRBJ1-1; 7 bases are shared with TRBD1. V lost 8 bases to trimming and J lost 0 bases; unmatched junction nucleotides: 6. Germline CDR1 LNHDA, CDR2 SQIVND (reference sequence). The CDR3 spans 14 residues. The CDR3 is CASARDRVNTEAFF. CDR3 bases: TGTGCCAGTGCTCGGGACAGAGTGAACACTGAAGCTTTCTTT.

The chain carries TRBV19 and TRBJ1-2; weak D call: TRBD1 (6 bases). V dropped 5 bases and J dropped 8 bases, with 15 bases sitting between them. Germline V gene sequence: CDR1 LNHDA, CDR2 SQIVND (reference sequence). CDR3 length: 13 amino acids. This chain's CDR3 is CASSPVRGGGYTF. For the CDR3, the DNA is TGTGCCAGTAGTCCCGTGAGGGGGGGCGGCTACACCTTC.

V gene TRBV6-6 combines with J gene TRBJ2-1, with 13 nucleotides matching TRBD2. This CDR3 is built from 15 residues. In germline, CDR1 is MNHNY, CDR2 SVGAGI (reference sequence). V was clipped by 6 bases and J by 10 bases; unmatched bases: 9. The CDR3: CASSPLAGGRGEQFF. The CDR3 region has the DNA TGTGCCAGCAGCCCACTAGCGGGGGGGCGCGGGGAGCAGTTCTTC.

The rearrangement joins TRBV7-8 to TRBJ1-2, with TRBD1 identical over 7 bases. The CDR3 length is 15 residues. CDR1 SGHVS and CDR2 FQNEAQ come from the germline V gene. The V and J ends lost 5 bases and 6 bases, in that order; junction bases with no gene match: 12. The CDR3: CASSTETGRFDGYTF. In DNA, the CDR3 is TGTGCCAGCAGCACGGAGACAGGGCGGTTTGATGGCTACACCTTC.

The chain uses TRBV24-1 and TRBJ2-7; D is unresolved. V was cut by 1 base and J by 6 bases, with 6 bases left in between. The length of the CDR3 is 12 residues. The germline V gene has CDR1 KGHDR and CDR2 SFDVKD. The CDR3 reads CATSDFGREQYF. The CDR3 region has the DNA TGTGCCACCAGTGATTTTGGGCGCGAGCAGTACTTC.

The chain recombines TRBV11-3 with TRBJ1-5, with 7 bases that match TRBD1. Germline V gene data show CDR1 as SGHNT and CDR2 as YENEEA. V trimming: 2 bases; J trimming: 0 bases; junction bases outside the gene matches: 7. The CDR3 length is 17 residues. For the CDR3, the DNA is TGTGCCAGCAGCTTACCGTGGACAGGTTATAGCAATCAGCCCCAGCATTTT. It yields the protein CASSLPWTGYSNQPQHF.

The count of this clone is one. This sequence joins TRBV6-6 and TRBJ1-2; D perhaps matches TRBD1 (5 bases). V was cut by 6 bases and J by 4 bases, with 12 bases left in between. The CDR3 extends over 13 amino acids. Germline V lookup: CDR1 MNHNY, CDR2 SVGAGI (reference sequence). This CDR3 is CASSLGQTYGYTF. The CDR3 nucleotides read TGTGCCAGCAGCCTGGGGCAGACCTATGGCTACACCTTC.

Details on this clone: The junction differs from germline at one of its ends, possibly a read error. The CDR3 protein is CASSLDRFDEQFF. The CDR3, as DNA: TGTGCTAGCAGCTTAGACAGGTTCGATGAGCAGTTCTTC. The chain recombines TRBV7-7 with TRBJ2-1, with D tentatively TRBD1 (6 bases). The CDR3 spans 13 residues. Looked up from germline, CDR1 is SSHAT and CDR2 is FNYEAQ (reference sequence).

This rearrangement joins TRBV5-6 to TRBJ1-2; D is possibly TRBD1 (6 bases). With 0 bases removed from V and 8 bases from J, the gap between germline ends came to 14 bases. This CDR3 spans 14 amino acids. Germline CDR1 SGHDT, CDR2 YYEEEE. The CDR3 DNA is TGTGCCAGCAGCTTGGGACAGGCGAGTGGCGGCTACACCTTC. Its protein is CASSLGQASGGYTF. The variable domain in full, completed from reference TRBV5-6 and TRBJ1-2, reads DAGVTQSPTHLIKTRGQQVTLRCSPKSGHDTVSWYQQALGQGPQFIFQYYEEEERQRGNFPDRFSGHQFPNYSSELNVNALLLGDSALYLCASSLGQASGGYTFGSGTRLTVV.

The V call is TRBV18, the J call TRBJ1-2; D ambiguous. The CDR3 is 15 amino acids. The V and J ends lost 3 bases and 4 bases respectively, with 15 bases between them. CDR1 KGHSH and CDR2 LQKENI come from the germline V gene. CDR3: CASSPSETTSYGYTF. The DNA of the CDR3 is TGTGCCAGCTCACCGAGCGAGACGACTAGCTATGGCTACACCTTC. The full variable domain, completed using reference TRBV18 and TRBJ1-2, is NAGVMQNPRHLVRRRGQEARLRCSPMKGHSHVYWYRQLPEEGLKFMVYLQKENIIDESGMPKERFSAEFPKEGPSILRIQQVVRGDSAAYFCASSPSETTSYGYTFGSGTRLTVV.

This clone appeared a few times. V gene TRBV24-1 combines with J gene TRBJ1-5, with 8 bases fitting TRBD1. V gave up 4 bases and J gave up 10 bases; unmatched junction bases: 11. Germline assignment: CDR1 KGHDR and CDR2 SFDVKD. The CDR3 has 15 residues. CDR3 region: CATSDSATGDRPQHF. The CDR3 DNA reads TGTGCCACCAGTGACTCCGCGACAGGGGATCGACCCCAGCATTTT.

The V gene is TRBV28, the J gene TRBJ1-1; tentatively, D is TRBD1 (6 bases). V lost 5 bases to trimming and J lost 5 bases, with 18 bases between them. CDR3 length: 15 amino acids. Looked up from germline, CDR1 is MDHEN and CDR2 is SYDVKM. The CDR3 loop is CASSQHSGVRTEAFF. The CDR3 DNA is TGTGCCAGCAGTCAACACTCAGGGGTCCGGACTGAAGCTTTCTTT. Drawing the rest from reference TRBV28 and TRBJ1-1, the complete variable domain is DVKVTQSSRYLVKRTGEKVFLECVQDMDHENMFWYRQDPGLGLRLIYFSYDVKMKEKGDIPEGYSVSREKKERFSLILESASTNQTSMYLCASSQHSGVRTEAFFGQGTRLTVV.

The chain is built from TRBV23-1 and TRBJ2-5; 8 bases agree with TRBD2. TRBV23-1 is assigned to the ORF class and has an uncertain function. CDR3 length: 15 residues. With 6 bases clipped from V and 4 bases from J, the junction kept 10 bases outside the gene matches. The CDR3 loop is CASSGGREGRETQYF. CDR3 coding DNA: TGCGCCAGCAGCGGGGGACGGGAGGGCCGAGAGACCCAGTACTTC.

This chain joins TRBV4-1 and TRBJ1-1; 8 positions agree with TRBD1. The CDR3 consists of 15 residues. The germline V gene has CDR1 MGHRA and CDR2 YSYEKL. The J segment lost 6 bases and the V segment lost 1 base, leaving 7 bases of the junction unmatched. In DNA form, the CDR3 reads TGCGCCAGCAGCCAAGCAGGGGGCCGGACCGCTGAAGCTTTCTTT. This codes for CASSQAGGRTAEAFF.

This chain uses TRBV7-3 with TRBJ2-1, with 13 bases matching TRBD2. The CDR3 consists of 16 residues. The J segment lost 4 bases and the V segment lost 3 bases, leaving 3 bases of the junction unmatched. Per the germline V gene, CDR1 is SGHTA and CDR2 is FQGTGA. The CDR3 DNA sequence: TGTGCCAGCAGCTTTACTAGCGGGGGGGAATACAATGAGCAGTTCTTC. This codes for CASSFTSGGEYNEQFF.

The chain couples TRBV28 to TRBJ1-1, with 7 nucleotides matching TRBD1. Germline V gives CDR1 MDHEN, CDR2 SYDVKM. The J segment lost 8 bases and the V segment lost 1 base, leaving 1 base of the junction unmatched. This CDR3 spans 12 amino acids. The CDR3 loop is CASSLLTGEAFF. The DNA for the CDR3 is TGTGCCAGCAGTTTATTGACAGGGGAAGCTTTCTTT. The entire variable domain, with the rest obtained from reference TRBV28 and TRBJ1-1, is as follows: DVKVTQSSRYLVKRTGEKVFLECVQDMDHENMFWYRQDPGLGLRLIYFSYDVKMKEKGDIPEGYSVSREKKERFSLILESASTNQTSMYLCASSLLTGEAFFGQGTRLTVV.

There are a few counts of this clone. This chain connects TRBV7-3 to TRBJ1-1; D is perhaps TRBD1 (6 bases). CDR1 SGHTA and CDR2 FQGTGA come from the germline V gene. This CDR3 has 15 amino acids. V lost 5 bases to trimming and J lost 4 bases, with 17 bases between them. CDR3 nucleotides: TGTGCCAGCAGCCCTACCCCAGGGGCTGGCACTGAAGCTTTCTTT. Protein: CASSPTPGAGTEAFF. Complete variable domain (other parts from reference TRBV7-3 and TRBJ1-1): GAGVSQTPSNKVTEKGKYVELRCDPISGHTALYWYRQSLGQGPEFLIYFQGTGAADDSGLPNDRFFAVRPEGSVSTLKIQRTERGDSAVYLCASSPTPGAGTEAFFGQGTRLTVV.

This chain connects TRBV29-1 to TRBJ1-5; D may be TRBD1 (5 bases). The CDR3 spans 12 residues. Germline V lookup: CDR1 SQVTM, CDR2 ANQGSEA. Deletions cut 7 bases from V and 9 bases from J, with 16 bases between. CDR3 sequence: CSAPTAGPPQHF. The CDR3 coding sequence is TGCAGCGCCCCGACAGCCGGGCCGCCCCAGCATTTT.

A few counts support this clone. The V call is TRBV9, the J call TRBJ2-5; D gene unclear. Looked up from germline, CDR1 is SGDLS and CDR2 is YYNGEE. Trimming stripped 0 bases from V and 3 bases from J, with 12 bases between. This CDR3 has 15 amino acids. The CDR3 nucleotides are TGTGCCAGCAGCGTAGGTCCGGGTGCCGAAGAGACCCAGTACTTC. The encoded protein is CASSVGPGAEETQYF.

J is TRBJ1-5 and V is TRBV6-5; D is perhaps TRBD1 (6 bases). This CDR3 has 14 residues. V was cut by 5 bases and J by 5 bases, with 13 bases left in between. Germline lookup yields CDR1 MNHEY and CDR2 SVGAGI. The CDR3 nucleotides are TGTGCCAGCAGTCGGACAGTTTTGGATCAGCCCCAGCATTTT. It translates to CASSRTVLDQPQHF.

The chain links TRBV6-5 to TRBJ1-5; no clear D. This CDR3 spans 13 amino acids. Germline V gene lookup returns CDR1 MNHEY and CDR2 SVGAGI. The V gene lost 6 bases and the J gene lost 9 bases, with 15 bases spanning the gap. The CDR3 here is CASRADTVLPQHF. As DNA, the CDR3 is TGTGCCAGCAGAGCAGACACGGTTTTGCCCCAGCATTTT.

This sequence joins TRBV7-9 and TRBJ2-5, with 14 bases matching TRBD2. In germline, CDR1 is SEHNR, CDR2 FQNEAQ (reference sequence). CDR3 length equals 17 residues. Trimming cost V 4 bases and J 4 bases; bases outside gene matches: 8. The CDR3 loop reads CASSSQGLAGEGETQYF. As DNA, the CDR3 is TGTGCCAGCAGCTCGCAGGGACTAGCGGGAGAGGGAGAGACCCAGTACTTC.

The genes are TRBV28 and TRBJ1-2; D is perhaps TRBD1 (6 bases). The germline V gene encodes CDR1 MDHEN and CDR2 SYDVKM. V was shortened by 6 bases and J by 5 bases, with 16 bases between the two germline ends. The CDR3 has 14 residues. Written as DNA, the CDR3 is TGTGCCAGCAGCTCGAGGGGGGAGGGGTATGGCTACACCTTC. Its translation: CASSSRGEGYGYTF.

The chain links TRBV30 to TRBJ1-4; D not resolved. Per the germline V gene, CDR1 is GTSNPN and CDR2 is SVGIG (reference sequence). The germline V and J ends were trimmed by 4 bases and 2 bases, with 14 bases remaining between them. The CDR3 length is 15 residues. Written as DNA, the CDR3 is TGTGCCTGGAACTCCTCCCCGTCGACTAATGAAAAACTGTTTTTT. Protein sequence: CAWNSSPSTNEKLFF. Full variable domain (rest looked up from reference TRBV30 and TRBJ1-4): SQTIHQWPATLVQPVGSPLSLECTVEGTSNPNLYWYRQAAGRGLQLLFYSVGIGQISSEVPQNLSASRPQDRQFILSSKKLLLSDSGFYLCAWNSSPSTNEKLFFGSGTQLSVL.

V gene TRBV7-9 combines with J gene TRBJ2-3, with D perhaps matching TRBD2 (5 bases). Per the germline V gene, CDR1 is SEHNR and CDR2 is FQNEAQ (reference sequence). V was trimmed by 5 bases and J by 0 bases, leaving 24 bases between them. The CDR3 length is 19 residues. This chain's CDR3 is CASSSLTPGERTSTDTQYF. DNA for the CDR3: TGTGCCAGCAGCAGCCTGACTCCTGGGGAACGGACTAGCACAGATACGCAGTATTTT.

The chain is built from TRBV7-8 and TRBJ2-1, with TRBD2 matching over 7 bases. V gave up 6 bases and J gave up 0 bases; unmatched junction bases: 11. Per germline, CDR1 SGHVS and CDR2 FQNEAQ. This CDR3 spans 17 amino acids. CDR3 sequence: CASSPEGRGYSYNEQFF. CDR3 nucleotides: TGTGCCAGCAGTCCCGAGGGGCGGGGGTACTCCTACAATGAGCAGTTCTTC.